These 3 T cell receptor beta chains originate from one sample sequenced in a study of PD-1 blockade in mismatch repair-deficient tumors (dated by TCRdb to 2015 to 2018). Receptor libraries were prepared by the immunoSEQ multiplex PCR assay. TCRdb took this table from immuneACCESS and kept in-frame rearrangements with V and J called. Such tables lack part of the clones; where checked against another copy, unresolved V genes explain under half of the gap, and the rest is unexplained. A total of about 9,400 clones appear in this sample, 85% of them only once. The leading ten clones occupy about 0.88% of the sample. Sequences were derived from PBMCs, sampled 46 to 48 weeks after starting pembrolizumab. The receptors here all came from an adult with mismatch repair-deficient cancer.

The V call is TRBV4-1, the J call TRBJ2-5; D unclear. The end of the DNA aligns better with TRBJ2-7, so the J call may be wrong. Germline V gives CDR1 MGHRA, CDR2 YSYEKL. The CDR3 is 16 amino acids. CDR3 amino acids: CASSQGMAGISYEQYF. CDR3 coding DNA: TGCGCCAGCAGCCAAGGTATGGCAGGTATCTCCTACGAGCAGTACTTC.

The chain recombines TRBV5-4 with TRBJ1-5; D remains unclear. The V end was cut by 4 bases, the J end by 7 bases, with 9 bases between. Germline V gene lookup returns CDR1 SGHNT and CDR2 YYREEE (reference sequence). The CDR3 spans 12 residues. The CDR3 region is CASSVDSQPQHF. The CDR3 coding sequence is TGTGCCAGCAGCGTAGATAGCCAGCCCCAGCATTTT. The complete variable domain, with remaining parts taken from reference TRBV5-4 and TRBJ1-5, reads ETGVTQSPTHLIKTRGQQVTLRCSSQSGHNTVSWYQQALGQGPQFIFQYYREEENGRGNFPPRFSGLQFPNYSSELNVNALELDDSALYLCASSVDSQPQHFGDGTRLSIL.

This chain connects TRBV18 to TRBJ1-1, with 9 positions matching TRBD1. This CDR3 contains 13 residues. Trimming at V came to 4 bases and at J to 5 bases, leaving 2 bases not matched to a gene. In germline, CDR1 is KGHSH, CDR2 LQKENI. The CDR3 DNA sequence: TGTGCCAGCTCACGGACAGGGGAGACTGAAGCTTTCTTT. Its protein product is CASSRTGETEAFF.